The sequence of this T cell receptor (beta chain) was determined in a study of regulatory T cells in long-lasting Graves disease. Regarding the study as a whole: TRBV28, TRBJ1-2 and TRBJ2-5 emerged as the favored segments in persistent disease.

Germline V CDR1 and CDR2: MGHRA, YSYEKL. J gave up 7 bases and V 1 base, and 13 bases lay outside the gene matches. There are 17 residues in the CDR3. As to time point: newly diagnosed GD, antithyroid drugs for less than 3 months. The TCR library was made from RNA that had been extracted from PBMCs in TRIzol. Researchers made TCR beta libraries by using iRepertoire HTBI primers and running Arm-PCR on CDR3 regions. One entry per CDR3 protein, called by TCRdb with MiXCR from the multiplex PCR reads. The table includes approximately 400,000 distinct CDR3 sequences, around 14% detected once. With regard to this clonotype: Antigen unknown.

The sample was also linked to a second study, of T cells in Graves' hyperthyroidism and ophthalmopathy.

The sample was peripheral blood mononuclear cells (PBMCs), taken at new diagnosis, from a patient treated with antithyroid drugs. This rearrangement joins TRBV4-1 to TRBJ2-7; TRBD2 matches at 10 bases. The receptor's source is a woman in her twenties or thirties with Graves disease. DNA of the CDR3: TGCGCCAGCAGCCAAGGGGCTAGCGGGAGAAGCGTCGGGGAGCAGTACTTC. It specifies CASSQGASGRSVGEQYF.